This T cell receptor (beta chain) derives from a study of T-cell memory formation after mild COVID-19. One entry per CDR3 protein, called by TCRdb with MiXCR from the 5' RACE reads. The profile covers 100,000 or so distinct CDR3 sequences, with more than 9.5% appearing a single time and about two fifths taken by the ten largest. Germline trimming cut 6 bases from V and 1 base from J; bases unmatched to any gene: 5. Germline V gene lookup returns CDR1 SGHVS and CDR2 FQNEAQ. CDR3 length equals 15 residues. The sequence was collected from a man aged 18 to 30 who had mild COVID-19 (a few samples of this study predate the infection). Cell type and time point are not known. Material: PBMCs or a T cell subset sorted from them (not recorded which). The gene calls are TRBV7-8 and TRBJ1-5; 8 bases match TRBD1. The CDR3 DNA sequence: TGTGCCAGCAGATCCGACAGGGGAAGCAATCAGCCCCAGCATTTT. It is translated as CASRSDRGSNQPQHF.